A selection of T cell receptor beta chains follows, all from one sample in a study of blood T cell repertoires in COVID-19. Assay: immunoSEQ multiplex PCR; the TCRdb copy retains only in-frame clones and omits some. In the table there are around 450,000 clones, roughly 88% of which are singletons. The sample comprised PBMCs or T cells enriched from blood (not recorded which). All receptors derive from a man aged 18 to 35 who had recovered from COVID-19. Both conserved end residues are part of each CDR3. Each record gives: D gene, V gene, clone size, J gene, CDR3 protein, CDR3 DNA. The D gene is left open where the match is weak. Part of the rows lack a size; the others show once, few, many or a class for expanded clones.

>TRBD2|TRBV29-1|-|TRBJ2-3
CSVEDPPSGRTDTQYF
TGCAGCGTTGAAGATCCTCCTAGCGGGAGAACAGATACGCAGTATTTT
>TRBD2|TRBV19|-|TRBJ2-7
CASMGTSGRAYEQYF
TGTGCCAGTATGGGGACTAGCGGGAGGGCCTACGAGCAGTACTTC
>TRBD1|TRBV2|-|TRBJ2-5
CASHYRTGEGAQYF
TGTGCCAGCCACTATCGGACAGGGGAGGGGGCCCAGTACTTC
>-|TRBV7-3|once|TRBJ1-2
CASSLFAGPYGYTF
TGTGCCAGCAGCTTATTTGCAGGGCCTTATGGCTACACCTTC
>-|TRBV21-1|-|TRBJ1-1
CASSKSRDRGLNTEAFF
TGTGCCAGCAGCAAAAGTCGGGACAGGGGGCTGAACACTGAAGCTTTCTTT
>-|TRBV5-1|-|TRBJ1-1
CASSSWGELNTEAFF
TGCGCCAGCAGCTCGTGGGGAGAATTGAACACTGAAGCTTTCTTT
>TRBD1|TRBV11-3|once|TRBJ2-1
CASSLDRRGGRNEQFF
TGTGCCAGCAGCTTAGATCGCCGAGGGGGCCGTAATGAGCAGTTCTTC
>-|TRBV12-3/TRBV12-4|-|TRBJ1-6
CASSPSRVPLHF
TGTGCCAGCAGCCCTTCACGGGTACCCCTCCACTTT
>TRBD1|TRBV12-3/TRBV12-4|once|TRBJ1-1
CASSLRQGAEAFF
TGTGCCAGCAGTTTAAGGCAGGGGGCTGAAGCTTTCTTT
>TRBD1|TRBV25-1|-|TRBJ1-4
CASRWDRANEKLFF
TGTGCCAGCAGATGGGACAGGGCGAATGAAAAACTGTTTTTT
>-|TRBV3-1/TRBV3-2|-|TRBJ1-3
CASSQKALGNTIYF
TGTGCCAGCAGCCAAAAAGCTCTGGGAAACACCATATATTTT
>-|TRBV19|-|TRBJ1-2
CASSWRPDTAGEGYTF
TGTGCCAGTAGTTGGCGCCCGGACACGGCAGGGGAGGGCTACACCTTC
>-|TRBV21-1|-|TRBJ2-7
CASSKGSTSGVPYEQYF
TGTGCCAGCAGCAAGGGATCGACTAGCGGGGTACCCTACGAGCAGTACTTC
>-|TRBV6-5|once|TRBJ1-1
CASSYQGKVNTEAFF
TGTGCCAGCAGTTACCAGGGGAAGGTGAACACTGAAGCTTTCTTT
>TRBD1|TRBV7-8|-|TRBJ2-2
CASSSGQGKVRELFF
TGTGCCAGCAGCTCAGGACAGGGGAAAGTAAGGGAGCTGTTTTTT
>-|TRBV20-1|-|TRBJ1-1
CSASIVVNTEAFF
TGCAGTGCTAGTATAGTGGTGAACACTGAAGCTTTCTTT
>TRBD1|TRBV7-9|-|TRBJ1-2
CASSSFRDRTNYGYTF
TGTGCCAGCAGCTCCTTTAGGGACAGGACGAACTATGGCTACACCTTC
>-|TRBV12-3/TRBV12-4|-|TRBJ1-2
CASSFMGARGYTF
TGTGCCAGCAGTTTTATGGGGGCGCGGGGCTACACCTTC
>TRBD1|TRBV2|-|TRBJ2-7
CASGDRVFYEQYF
TGTGCCAGCGGGGACAGGGTTTTCTACGAGCAGTACTTC
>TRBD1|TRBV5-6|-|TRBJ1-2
CASSERVGQGDGYTF
TGTGCCAGCAGCGAGAGGGTCGGACAGGGGGACGGCTACACCTTC
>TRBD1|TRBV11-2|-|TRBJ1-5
CASSLRTGGSNQPQHF
TGTGCCAGCAGCTTAAGGACAGGGGGTAGCAATCAGCCCCAGCATTTT
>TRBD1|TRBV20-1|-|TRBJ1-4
CSASPDRANEKLFF
TGCAGTGCTAGTCCGGACAGGGCCAATGAAAAACTGTTTTTT
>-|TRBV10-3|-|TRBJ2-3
CAISESRDTQYF
TGTGCCATCAGTGAGTCCCGGGATACGCAGTATTTT
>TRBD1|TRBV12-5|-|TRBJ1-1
CASGSLGRLTGDTEAFF
TGTGCTAGTGGTTCCCTAGGGCGGCTCACAGGGGACACTGAAGCTTTCTTT
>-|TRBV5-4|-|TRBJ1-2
CASSLAGRGGSGYTF
TGTGCCAGCAGCTTGGCCGGCAGGGGAGGGAGTGGCTACACCTTC
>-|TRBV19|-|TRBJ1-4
CASLGAGLSNEKLFF
TGTGCCAGCCTAGGAGCAGGGTTATCTAATGAAAAACTGTTTTTT
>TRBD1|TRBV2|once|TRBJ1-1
CASSDRGQRNTEAFF
TGTGCCAGCAGTGACAGGGGGCAACGGAACACTGAAGCTTTCTTT